This record covers a single TCR beta chain. The data originate from a study of T cell responses to AZD1222 COVID-19 vaccine. The method was immunoSEQ multiplex PCR; TCRdb's version includes in-frame clones alone and lacks a portion of them. The sample holds about 120,000 clones, 85% to 90% seen once. The CDR3 totals 14 residues. The trim removed 5 bases at V and 6 bases at J, leaving 6 bases unmatched. CDR1 and CDR2 from the germline V gene are SEHNR and FQNEAQ (reference sequence). Sequenced material: peripheral blood, taken on day 0 of AZD1222 vaccination. The chain has TRBV7-9 and TRBJ2-2; 7 nucleotides line up with TRBD1. The TCR was taken from an adult in good health. The CDR3 sequence: CASSARGQSGELFF. The DNA of the CDR3 is TGTGCCAGCAGCGCCCGGGGACAGTCCGGGGAGCTGTTTTTT.